This TCR beta chain was observed in a study of blood T cell repertoires in COVID-19. On the study more broadly: There were acute and convalescent COVID-19 samples, and they came from the United States, Italy and Spain. In each case, the material was cDNA or gDNA derived from T cells, B-cell-depleted T cells, or PBMCs.

In the authors' workflow: Amplification of reference gene primers was used by the study to estimate nucleated cell counts. The repertoire was sequenced with immunoSEQ multiplex PCR; TCRdb's copy has only in-frame clones and lacks some. V, J and clone size were drawn from that table, and D and trimming were deduced from the DNA. The data contain about 410,000 clones, more than 80% of them seen just once; the ten biggest clones take up approximately 1.4%. Germline-derived CDR1 and CDR2 are MGHDK and SYGVNS. Trimming at V came to 3 bases and at J to 1 base, leaving 9 bases not matched to a gene. The length of the CDR3 is 17 residues.

The material sequenced was peripheral blood. This chain joins TRBV25-1 and TRBJ2-5, with TRBD1 matching over 9 bases. This clonotype was sampled from a woman in her 30s with active or convalescent COVID-19. The CDR3 DNA follows: TGTGCCAGCAGTGATACAGGGGGCCGAGATTTCCAAGAGACCCAGTACTTC. Its translation: CASSDTGGRDFQETQYF.